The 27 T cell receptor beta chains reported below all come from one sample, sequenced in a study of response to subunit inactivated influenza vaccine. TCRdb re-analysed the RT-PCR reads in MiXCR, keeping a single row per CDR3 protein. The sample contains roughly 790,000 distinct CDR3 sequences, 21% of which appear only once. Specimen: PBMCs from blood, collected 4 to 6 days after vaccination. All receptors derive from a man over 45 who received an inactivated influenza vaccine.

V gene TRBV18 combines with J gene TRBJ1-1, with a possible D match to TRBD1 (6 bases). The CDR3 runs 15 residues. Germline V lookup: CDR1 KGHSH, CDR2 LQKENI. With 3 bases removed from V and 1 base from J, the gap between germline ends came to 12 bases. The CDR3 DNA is TGTGCCAGCTCACCGGGACATGGGGGGAACACTGAAGCTTTCTTT. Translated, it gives CASSPGHGGNTEAFF. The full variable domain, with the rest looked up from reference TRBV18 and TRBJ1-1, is NAGVMQNPRHLVRRRGQEARLRCSPMKGHSHVYWYRQLPEEGLKFMVYLQKENIIDESGMPKERFSAEFPKEGPSILRIQQVVRGDSAAYFCASSPGHGGNTEAFFGQGTRLTVV.

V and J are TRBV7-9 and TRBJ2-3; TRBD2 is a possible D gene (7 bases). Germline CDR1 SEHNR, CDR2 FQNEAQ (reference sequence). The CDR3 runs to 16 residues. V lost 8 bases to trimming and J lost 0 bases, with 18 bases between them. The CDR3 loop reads CASSDAGASSTDTQYF. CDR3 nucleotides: TGTGCCAGCTCAGATGCGGGGGCCTCTAGCACAGATACGCAGTATTTT.

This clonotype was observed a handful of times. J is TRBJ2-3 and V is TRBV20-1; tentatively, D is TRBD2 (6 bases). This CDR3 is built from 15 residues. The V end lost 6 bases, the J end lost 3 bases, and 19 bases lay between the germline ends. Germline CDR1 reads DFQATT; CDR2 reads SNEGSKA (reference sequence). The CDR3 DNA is TGCAGTGCCCTTACTGAGACTAGAAGAACAGATACGCAGTATTTT. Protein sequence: CSALTETRRTDTQYF.

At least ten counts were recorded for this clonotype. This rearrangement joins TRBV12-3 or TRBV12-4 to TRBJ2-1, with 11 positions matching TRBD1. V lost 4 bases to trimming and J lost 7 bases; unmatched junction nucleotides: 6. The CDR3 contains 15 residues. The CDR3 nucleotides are TGTGCCAGCAGTTATCCGGGACAGGGGGTGAATGAGCAGTTCTTC. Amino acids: CASSYPGQGVNEQFF.

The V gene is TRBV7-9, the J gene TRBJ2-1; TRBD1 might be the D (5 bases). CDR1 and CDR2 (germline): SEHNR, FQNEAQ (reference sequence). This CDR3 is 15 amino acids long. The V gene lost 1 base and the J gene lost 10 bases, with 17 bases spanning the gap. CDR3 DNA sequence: TGTGCCAGCAGCTTAGTTGCTGGGGCCGAACTCGAGCAGTTCTTC. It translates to CASSLVAGAELEQFF.

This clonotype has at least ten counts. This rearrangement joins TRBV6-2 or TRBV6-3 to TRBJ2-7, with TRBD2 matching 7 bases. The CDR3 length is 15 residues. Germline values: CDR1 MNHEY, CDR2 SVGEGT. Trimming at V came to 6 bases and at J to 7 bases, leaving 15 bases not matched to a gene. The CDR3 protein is CASSRSGESTVEQYF. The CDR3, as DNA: TGTGCCAGCAGCCGGAGCGGGGAGAGTACGGTGGAGCAGTACTTC.

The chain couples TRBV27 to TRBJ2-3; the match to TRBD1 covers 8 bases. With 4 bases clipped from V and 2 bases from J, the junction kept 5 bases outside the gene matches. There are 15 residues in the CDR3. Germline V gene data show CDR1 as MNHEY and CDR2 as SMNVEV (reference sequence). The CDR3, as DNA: TGTGCCAGCAGTTCCGGGACAGGACACACAGATACGCAGTATTTT. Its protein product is CASSSGTGHTDTQYF.

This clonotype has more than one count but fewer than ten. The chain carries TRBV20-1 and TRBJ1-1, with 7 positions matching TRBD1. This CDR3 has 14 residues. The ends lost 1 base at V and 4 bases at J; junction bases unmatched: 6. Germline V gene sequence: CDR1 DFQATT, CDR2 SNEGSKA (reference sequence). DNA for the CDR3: TGCAGTGCTAGAGTACAGGGGTATGTCACTGAAGCTTTCTTT. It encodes CSARVQGYVTEAFF.

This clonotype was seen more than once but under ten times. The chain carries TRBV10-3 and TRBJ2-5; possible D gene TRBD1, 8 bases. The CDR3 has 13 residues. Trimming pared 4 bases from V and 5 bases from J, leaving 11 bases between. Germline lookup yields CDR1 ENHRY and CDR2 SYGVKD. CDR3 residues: CAISVQGGETQYF. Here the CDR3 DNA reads TGTGCCATCAGTGTACAGGGGGGGGAGACCCAGTACTTC.

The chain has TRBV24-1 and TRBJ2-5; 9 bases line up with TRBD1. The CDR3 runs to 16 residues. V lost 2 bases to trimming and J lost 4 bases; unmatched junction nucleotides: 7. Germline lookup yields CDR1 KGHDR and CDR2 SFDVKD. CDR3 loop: CATSDSPGQGGETQYF. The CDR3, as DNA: TGTGCCACCAGTGATTCACCGGGACAGGGAGGAGAGACCCAGTACTTC.

The CDR3 spells CASNRGLAGITQYF. The CDR3 region has the DNA TGTGCCAGCAATAGGGGACTAGCGGGAATAACGCAGTATTTT. The chain uses TRBV12-3 or TRBV12-4 and TRBJ2-3; 13 bases agree with TRBD2. This CDR3 comprises 14 residues. The ends lost 7 bases at V and 9 bases at J; junction bases unmatched: 7.

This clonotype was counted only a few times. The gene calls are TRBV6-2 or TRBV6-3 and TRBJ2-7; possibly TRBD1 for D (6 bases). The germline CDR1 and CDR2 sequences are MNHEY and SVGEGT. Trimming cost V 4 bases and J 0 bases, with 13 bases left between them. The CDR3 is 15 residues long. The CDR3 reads CASSFPGHSSYEQYF. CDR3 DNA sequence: TGTGCCAGCAGTTTCCCGGGACATTCCTCCTACGAGCAGTACTTC.

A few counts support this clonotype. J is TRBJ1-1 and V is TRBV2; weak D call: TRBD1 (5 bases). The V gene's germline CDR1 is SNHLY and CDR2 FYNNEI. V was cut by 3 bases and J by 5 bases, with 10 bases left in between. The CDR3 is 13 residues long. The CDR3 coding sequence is TGTGCCAGCAGTGACGGCAGGGCGACTGAAGCTTTCTTT. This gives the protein CASSDGRATEAFF.

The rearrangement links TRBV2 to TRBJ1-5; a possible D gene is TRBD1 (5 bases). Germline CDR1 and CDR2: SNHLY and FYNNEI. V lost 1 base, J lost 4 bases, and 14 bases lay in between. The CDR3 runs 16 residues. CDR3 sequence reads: CASSEVGTLMNQPQHF. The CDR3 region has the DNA TGTGCCAGCAGTGAAGTTGGGACCCTTATGAATCAGCCCCAGCATTTT.

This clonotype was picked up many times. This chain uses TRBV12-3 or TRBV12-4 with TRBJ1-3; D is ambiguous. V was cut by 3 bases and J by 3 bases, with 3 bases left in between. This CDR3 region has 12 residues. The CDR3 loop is CASSLLGNTIYF. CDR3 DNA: TGTGCCAGCAGTTTGCTTGGAAACACCATATATTTT.

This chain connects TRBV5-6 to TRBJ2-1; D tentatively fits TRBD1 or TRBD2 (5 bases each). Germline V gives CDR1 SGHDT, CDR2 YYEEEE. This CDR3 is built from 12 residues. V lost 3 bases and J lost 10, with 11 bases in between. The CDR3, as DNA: TGTGCCAGCAGCTCCCTCGGGACCGAGCAGTTCTTC. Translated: CASSSLGTEQFF.

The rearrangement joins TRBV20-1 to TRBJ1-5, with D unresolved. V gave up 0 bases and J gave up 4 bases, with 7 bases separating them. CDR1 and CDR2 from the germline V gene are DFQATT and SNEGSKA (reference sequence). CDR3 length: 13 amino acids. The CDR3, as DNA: TGCAGTGCTAGAGAACTAACTAATCAGCCCCAGCATTTT. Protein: CSARELTNQPQHF.

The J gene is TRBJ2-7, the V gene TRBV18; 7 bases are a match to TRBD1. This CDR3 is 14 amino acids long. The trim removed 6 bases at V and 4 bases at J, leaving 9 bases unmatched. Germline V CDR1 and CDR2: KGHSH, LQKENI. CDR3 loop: CASSHRGFVYEQYF. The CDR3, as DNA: TGTGCCAGCTCGCACAGGGGATTCGTGTACGAGCAGTACTTC.

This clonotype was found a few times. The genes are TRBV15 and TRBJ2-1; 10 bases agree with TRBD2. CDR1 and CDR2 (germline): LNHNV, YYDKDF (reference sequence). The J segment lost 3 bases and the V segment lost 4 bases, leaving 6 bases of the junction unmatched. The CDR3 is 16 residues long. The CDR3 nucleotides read TGTGCCACCAGCACCTCTAGCGGGGGCCGCTACAATGAGCAGTTCTTC. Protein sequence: CATSTSSGGRYNEQFF.

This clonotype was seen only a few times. CDR3 DNA: TGCGCCAGCAGCCCACGGACAGGGGCTGGTACCGGGGAGCTGTTTTTT. It is translated as CASSPRTGAGTGELFF. This chain uses TRBV5-1 with TRBJ2-2; 9 bases are shared with TRBD1. V lost 4 bases and J lost 5; bases outside the gene matches: 9. Germline V gene lookup returns CDR1 SGHRS and CDR2 YFSETQ. The CDR3 totals 16 residues.

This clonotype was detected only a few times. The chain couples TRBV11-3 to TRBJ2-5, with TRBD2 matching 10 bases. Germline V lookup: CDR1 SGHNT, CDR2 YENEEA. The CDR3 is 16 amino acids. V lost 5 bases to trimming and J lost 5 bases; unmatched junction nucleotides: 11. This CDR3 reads CASSRGLAGVKETQYF. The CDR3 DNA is TGTGCCAGCAGCCGAGGGCTAGCGGGGGTTAAGGAGACCCAGTACTTC.

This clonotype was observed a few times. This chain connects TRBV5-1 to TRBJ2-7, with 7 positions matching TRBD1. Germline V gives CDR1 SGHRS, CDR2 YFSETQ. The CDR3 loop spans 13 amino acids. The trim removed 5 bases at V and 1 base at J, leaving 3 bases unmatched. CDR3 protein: CASRTTGSYEQYF. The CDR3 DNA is TGCGCCAGCAGGACGACAGGGTCCTACGAGCAGTACTTC.

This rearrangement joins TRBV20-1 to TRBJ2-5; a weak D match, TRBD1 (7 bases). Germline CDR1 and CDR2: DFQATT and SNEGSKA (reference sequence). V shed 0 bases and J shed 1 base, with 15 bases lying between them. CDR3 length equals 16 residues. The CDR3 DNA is TGCAGTGCTAGAGATTTACGACAGGGAGGCCAAGAGACCCAGTACTTC. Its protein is CSARDLRQGGQETQYF.

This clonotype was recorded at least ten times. CDR3 in amino acids: CASSFGQPNTEAFF. The CDR3 DNA follows: TGTGCCAGCAGTTTCGGACAGCCGAACACTGAAGCTTTCTTT. The chain uses TRBV12-3 or TRBV12-4 and TRBJ1-1, with D possibly TRBD1 on 6 matching bases. Trimming took 3 bases from V and 1 from J, leaving 9 bases between them. This CDR3 is built from 14 residues.

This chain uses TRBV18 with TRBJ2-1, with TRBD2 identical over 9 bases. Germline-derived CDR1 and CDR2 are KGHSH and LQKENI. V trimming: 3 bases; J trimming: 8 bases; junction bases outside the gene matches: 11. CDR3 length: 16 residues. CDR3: CASSPPGTSSIHEQFF. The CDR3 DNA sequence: TGTGCCAGCTCACCGCCCGGGACTAGCAGTATCCATGAGCAGTTCTTC.

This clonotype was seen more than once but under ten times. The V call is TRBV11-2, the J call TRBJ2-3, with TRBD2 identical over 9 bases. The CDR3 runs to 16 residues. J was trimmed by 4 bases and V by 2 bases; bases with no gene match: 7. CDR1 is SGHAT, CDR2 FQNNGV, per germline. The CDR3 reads CASSLPTRLAADTQYF. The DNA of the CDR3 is TGTGCCAGCAGCTTACCTACGAGACTAGCGGCAGATACGCAGTATTTT.

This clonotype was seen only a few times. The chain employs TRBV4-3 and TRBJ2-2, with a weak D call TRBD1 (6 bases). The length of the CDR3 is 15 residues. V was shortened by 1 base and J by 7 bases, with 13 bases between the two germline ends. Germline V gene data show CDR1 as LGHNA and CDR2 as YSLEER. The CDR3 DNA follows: TGCGCCAGCAGCCAAGTCCTGGGGGCTGACGGGGAGCTGTTTTTT. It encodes CASSQVLGADGELFF.